The 19 T cell receptor beta chains reported below all come from one sample, sequenced in a study of shared clonotypes between healthy human individuals. The repertoire was sequenced with immunoSEQ multiplex PCR; TCRdb's copy has only in-frame clones and lacks some. The sample includes millions of clones, just over 90% seen only once; the top ten take 0.14%. The specimen sequenced was naive CD4+ T cells sorted from blood. Specified subset: CD45RA+ positively selected. Receptor source: a man between 18 and 35 years old in good health.

The chain recombines TRBV7-3 with TRBJ2-2; TRBD2 matches 7 bases. Looked up from germline, CDR1 is SGHTA and CDR2 is FQGTGA. V was clipped by 7 bases and J by 6 bases; unmatched bases: 11. This CDR3 has 15 amino acids. CDR3 nucleotide sequence: TGTGCCAGCATTGTTGGGACTATTATTTCCGGGGAGCTGTTTTTT. Its protein is CASIVGTIISGELFF.

This chain joins TRBV4-1 and TRBJ1-4; D gene unclear. The CDR3 totals 16 residues. Trimming took off 3 bases at V and 8 bases at J, with 19 bases between the two ends. Germline V gene lookup returns CDR1 MGHRA and CDR2 YSYEKL. CDR3 DNA sequence: TGCGCCAGCAGCCAGCCTAGTTTTGGCCCGGGCGAAAAACTGTTTTTT. This sequence encodes CASSQPSFGPGEKLFF.

This clone has just one count. The rearrangement joins TRBV5-6 to TRBJ2-3; D unresolved. Trimming removed 2 bases from V and 3 bases from J, with 16 bases in between. In germline, CDR1 is SGHDT, CDR2 YYEEEE. This CDR3 is built from 16 residues. The CDR3 loop reads CASSFPAAGVTDTQYF. CDR3 sequence (DNA): TGTGCCAGCAGCTTCCCCGCAGCCGGAGTGACAGATACGCAGTATTTT.

The chain joins TRBV5-6 to TRBJ2-5, with unresolved D. The germline gives CDR1 SGHDT, CDR2 YYEEEE. The V end was cut by 4 bases, the J end by 1 base, with 14 bases between. The CDR3 is 15 amino acids. The CDR3 coding sequence is TGTGCCAGCAGCCCCCTGGCAGGCAGCCAAGAGACCCAGTACTTC. Translation gives CASSPLAGSQETQYF.

J is TRBJ1-1 and V is TRBV5-4; D ambiguous. The V gene lost 5 bases and the J gene lost 1 base, with 12 bases spanning the gap. Germline V gives CDR1 SGHNT, CDR2 YYREEE (reference sequence). The CDR3 sequence is 14 residues long. In nucleotides, the CDR3 is TGTGCCAGCAGGACGGGAGTGGGGAACACTGAAGCTTTCTTT. Protein: CASRTGVGNTEAFF. Based on the CDR3 plus reference TRBV5-4 and TRBJ1-1, the full variable domain is ETGVTQSPTHLIKTRGQQVTLRCSSQSGHNTVSWYQQALGQGPQFIFQYYREEENGRGNFPPRFSGLQFPNYSSELNVNALELDDSALYLCASRTGVGNTEAFFGQGTRLTVV.

There are a few counts of this clone. The chain joins TRBV29-1 to TRBJ1-1; D gene unclear. Germline loops: CDR1 SQVTM, CDR2 ANQGSEA. Trimming took off 7 bases at V and 1 base at J, with 4 bases between the two ends. There are 10 residues in the CDR3. The CDR3 region has the DNA TGCAGCGCTGGGAACACTGAAGCTTTCTTT. This translates into CSAGNTEAFF.

This clone is a singleton in its sample. The same CDR3 also results from other DNA sequences found in this sample. J is TRBJ2-7 and V is TRBV15; 8 nucleotides match TRBD2. V was clipped by 3 bases and J by 3 bases; unmatched bases: 4. The CDR3 has 14 amino acids. From germline, CDR1 is LNHNV and CDR2 YYDKDF (reference sequence). In DNA, the CDR3 is TGTGCCACCAGCAGGGAGGGACTAGTCTACGAGCAGTACTTC. Its protein product is CATSREGLVYEQYF.

This chain links TRBV7-3 with TRBJ2-1, with 8 bases aligning to TRBD1. With V trimmed by 5 bases and J by 8 bases, 8 bases remained unmatched. This CDR3 has 14 amino acids. Germline CDR1 SGHTA, CDR2 FQGTGA. The CDR3 loop is CASSRDRGEHEQFF. DNA for the CDR3: TGTGCCAGCAGCCGTGACAGGGGTGAACATGAGCAGTTCTTC.

Points on this clone: A much larger clone lies a single base off, so this may be a read error. The genes are TRBV7-3 and TRBJ2-5; no reliable D call. The J call may not be correct, given that the DNA end is closer to TRBJ2-7. Germline V gene lookup returns CDR1 SGHTA and CDR2 FQGTGA. The CDR3 runs 11 residues. The CDR3 DNA sequence: TGTGCCAGCAGCCTCTCCTACGAGCAGTACTTC. Translated: CASSLSYEQYF.

V and J are TRBV5-1 and TRBJ2-5; TRBD1 agrees at 7 bases. The CDR3 has 19 residues. V gave up 1 base and J gave up 2 bases; unmatched junction bases: 17. Germline CDR1 is SGHRS and CDR2 is YFSETQ. The DNA for the CDR3 is TGCGCCAGCAGCTTGAAAGGACAGGCCAACAGGGGCAATCAAGAGACCCAGTACTTC. Translating it yields CASSLKGQANRGNQETQYF.

The genes are TRBV7-2 and TRBJ2-7; 9 nucleotides agree with TRBD2. The CDR3 spans 16 residues. Germline CDR1 SGHTA, CDR2 FQGNSA. V lost 0 bases and J lost 4; bases outside the gene matches: 7. The CDR3 DNA is TGTGCCAGCAGCTTAGCGCTAGCGGGGTTGGGATACGAGCAGTACTTC. Protein: CASSLALAGLGYEQYF.

CDR3 in DNA: TGTGCCACCAGCAGGGGAGTACAGGGAGTTCAAGAGACCCAGTACTTC. Protein: CATSRGVQGVQETQYF. The rearrangement links TRBV15 to TRBJ2-5; D might be TRBD1 (6 bases). The CDR3 loop spans 16 amino acids. Germline lookup yields CDR1 LNHNV and CDR2 YYDKDF (reference sequence). With 3 bases removed from V and 2 bases from J, the gap between germline ends came to 16 bases.

The chain carries TRBV2 and TRBJ2-7; D is perhaps TRBD1 (6 bases). The germline V and J ends were trimmed by 8 bases and 3 bases, with 17 bases remaining between them. The length of the CDR3 is 14 residues. Looked up from germline, CDR1 is SNHLY and CDR2 is FYNNEI. The CDR3 sequence is CASVKQGPNYEQYF. The CDR3 DNA is TGTGCCAGCGTAAAACAGGGTCCGAACTACGAGCAGTACTTC.

This clone was observed a handful of times. This chain connects TRBV5-1 to TRBJ1-1; D perhaps matches TRBD1 (6 bases). This CDR3 spans 14 amino acids. V lost 4 bases and J 7 bases, leaving 17 bases between the germline ends. Germline CDR1 and CDR2: SGHRS and YFSETQ. The CDR3 loop reads CASSPSGTQYEAFF. CDR3 sequence (DNA): TGCGCCAGCAGCCCGTCTGGGACACAGTATGAAGCTTTCTTT.

This rearrangement joins TRBV7-2 to TRBJ2-5, with D maybe TRBD2 (5 bases). Trimming cost V 1 base and J 5 bases, with 11 bases left between them. The germline gives CDR1 SGHTA, CDR2 FQGNSA. The length of the CDR3 is 14 residues. The CDR3 here is CASSLEARRETQYF. DNA for the CDR3: TGTGCCAGCAGCTTAGAAGCAAGGAGGGAGACCCAGTACTTC.

The chain combines TRBV9 with TRBJ2-5; D unresolved. This CDR3 has 16 residues. The germline V gene has CDR1 SGDLS and CDR2 YYNGEE. Trimming stripped 4 bases from V and 5 bases from J, with 21 bases between. The CDR3, as DNA: TGTGCCAGCAGCCCAACCCCAAGGATTGATGTTGAGACCCAGTACTTC. Protein sequence: CASSPTPRIDVETQYF.

Only one count was recorded for this clone. V usage is TRBV2 and J usage is TRBJ2-7; 9 positions agree with TRBD1. Germline-derived CDR1 and CDR2 are SNHLY and FYNNEI. V shed 5 bases and J 7 bases; nucleotides not matched to a gene: 9. The CDR3 consists of 14 residues. The CDR3 coding sequence is TGTGCCAGCAGTTATTCGGGACAGGGAAGTGAGCAGTACTTC. This codes for CASSYSGQGSEQYF.

The chain has TRBV7-8 and TRBJ2-2; D not resolved. The V gene lost 5 bases and the J gene lost 7 bases, with 8 bases spanning the gap. Germline values: CDR1 SGHVS, CDR2 FQNEAQ. CDR3 length equals 12 residues. CDR3 bases: TGTGCCAGCAGCCGATCCAACGGGGAGCTGTTTTTT. Translation: CASSRSNGELFF.

This sequence joins TRBV27 and TRBJ1-4; the D gene is possibly TRBD1 (6 bases). The CDR3 has 13 amino acids. The V end lost 2 bases, the J end lost 13 bases, and 14 bases lay between the germline ends. The V gene's germline CDR1 is MNHEY and CDR2 SMNVEV (reference sequence). The CDR3 sequence: CASSLGQMRRLFF. DNA for the CDR3: TGTGCCAGCAGTTTAGGACAGATGAGGAGACTGTTTTTT.